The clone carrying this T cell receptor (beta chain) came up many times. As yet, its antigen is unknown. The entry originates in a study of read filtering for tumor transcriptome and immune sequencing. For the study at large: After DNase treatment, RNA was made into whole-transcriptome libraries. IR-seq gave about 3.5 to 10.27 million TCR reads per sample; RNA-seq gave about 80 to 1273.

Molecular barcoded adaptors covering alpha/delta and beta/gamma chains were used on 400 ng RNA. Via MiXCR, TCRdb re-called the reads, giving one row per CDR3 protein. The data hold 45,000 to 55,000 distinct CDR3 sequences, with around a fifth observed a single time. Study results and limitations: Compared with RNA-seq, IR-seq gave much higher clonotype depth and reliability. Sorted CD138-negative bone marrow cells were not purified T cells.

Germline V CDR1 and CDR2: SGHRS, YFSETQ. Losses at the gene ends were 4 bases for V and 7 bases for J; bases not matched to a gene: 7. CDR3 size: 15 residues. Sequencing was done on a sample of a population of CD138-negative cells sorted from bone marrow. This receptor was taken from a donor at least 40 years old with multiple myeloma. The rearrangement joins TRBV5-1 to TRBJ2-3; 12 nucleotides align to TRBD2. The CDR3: CASSIEGTSGYTQYF. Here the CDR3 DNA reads TGCGCCAGCAGCATCGAAGGGACTAGCGGGTATACGCAGTATTTT.